This entry features one TCR beta chain sequence. The V gene end was trimmed by 0 bases and the J gene end by 0 bases; junction bases not matched to a gene: 9. Germline values: CDR1 SGHVS, CDR2 FNYEAQ. The CDR3 covers 18 residues. In the authors' workflow: Reference gene primers were amplified, and this amplification served to estimate nucleated cell counts. Clones were sequenced by immunoSEQ multiplex PCR, and TCRdb holds only the in-frame ones, with some missing. V and J calls and clone size follow that table, whereas D and trimming were derived from the DNA. This sample has about 320,000 clones, with 70% to 90% found just once. The sample originates from a study of blood T cell repertoires in COVID-19. Turning to the study itself: T cells, B-cell-depleted T cells, or PBMCs supplied cDNA or gDNA.

The study assigned cohorts using participant-reported clinical history. Donors of Cohort 3 who recovered were those that had two negative PCRs, clearance, or symptom resolution. This chain connects TRBV7-6 to TRBJ2-7; 9 bases agree with TRBD1. Sequenced input: PBMCs or T cells enriched from blood (not recorded which). The sequence was obtained from a woman aged 25 to 39 who had recovered from COVID-19. CDR3 residues: CASSLAPSGTGSSYEQYF. CDR3 DNA: TGTGCCAGCAGCTTAGCCCCTTCCGGGACAGGGAGCTCCTACGAGCAGTACTTC.